One and the same sample provided the 5 T cell receptor beta chains below, sequenced in a study of memory CD4+ T cells and cytomegalovirus serostatus. Single viable CD3+CD4+CD8-CD45RO+ cells were sorted as the memory CD4+ T cells. Some clones are missing from TCRdb's copy, which holds only in-frame ones; the method was immunoSEQ multiplex PCR. The table includes about 44,000 clones, just over 75% detected once. Sequenced material: memory CD4+ T cells from blood. These receptor sequences come from an adult in good health and CMV-seronegative.

This rearrangement joins TRBV5-1 to TRBJ1-6; D is uncertain. Germline CDR1 SGHRS, CDR2 YFSETQ. The CDR3 has 19 amino acids. Trimming left V 1 base short and J 6 bases short, with 23 bases between. CDR3 sequence (DNA): TGCGCCAGCAGCTTGTTGGGCAGGTCCGCCCTTCGGGGTAATTCACCCCTCCACTTT. The encoded protein is CASSLLGRSALRGNSPLHF.

The J gene is TRBJ1-1, the V gene TRBV2, with 9 bases fitting TRBD1. This CDR3 has 11 residues. Germline CDR1 is SNHLY and CDR2 is FYNNEI. J was trimmed by 10 bases and V by 6 bases; bases with no gene match: 3. The CDR3 coding sequence is TGTGCCAGCAGAAAGACAGGGGGAGCTTTCTTT. Protein: CASRKTGGAFF.

The J gene is TRBJ1-1, the V gene TRBV19; D remains unclear. The germline V gene encodes CDR1 LNHDA and CDR2 SQIVND (reference sequence). CDR3 length: 15 residues. Trimming left V 6 bases short and J 0 bases short, with 14 bases between. As DNA, the CDR3 is TGTGCCAGTAGGCATGAACAGACGCTGAACACTGAAGCTTTCTTT. Its translation is CASRHEQTLNTEAFF.

The CDR3 spells CASSDGQEHTEAFF. The CDR3 nucleotides read TGCGCCAGCAGTGATGGACAGGAGCACACTGAAGCTTTCTTT. The chain is built from TRBV10-1 and TRBJ1-1; the match to TRBD1 covers 7 bases. This CDR3 spans 14 amino acids. Trimming cost V 3 bases and J 3 bases; bases outside gene matches: 4. Germline V gene lookup returns CDR1 WNHNN and CDR2 SYGVQD (reference sequence).

This clone is a singleton in its sample. The gene calls are TRBV6-1 and TRBJ1-2; 7 bases align to TRBD1. V lost 6 bases, J lost 8 bases, and 6 bases stayed unmatched. CDR3 size: 12 residues. Germline values: CDR1 MNHNS, CDR2 SASEGT. CDR3: CASRGDRWGYTF. The CDR3 DNA reads TGTGCCAGCAGGGGGGACAGATGGGGCTACACCTTC.